This TCR beta chain was identified during a study of molecular identifiers for immune sequencing clone quantification. Germline V gene data show CDR1 as DFQATT and CDR2 as SNEGSKA (reference sequence). The CDR3 covers 15 residues. V gave up 6 bases and J gave up 7 bases; unmatched junction bases: 13. TCRdb used MiXCR to reprocess the PCR reads, holding one entry per CDR3 protein. The sample lists tens of thousands of distinct CDR3 sequences, under 20% occurring once. V is TRBV20-1 and J is TRBJ2-2; the match to TRBD1 covers 8 bases. The receptor comes from a human donor in good health. Some libraries in this study had Jurkat cell RNA spiked in. Sequencing was done on a sample of naive CD8+ T cells from blood, with Jurkat cell RNA spiked in. Subset specified: FACS-sorted CD8+CD4-CCR7+CD45RA+ naive T cells. The CDR3 DNA reads TGCAGTGCAACCGGACAGGGACGATCAGGCGGGGAGCTGTTTTTT. Its translation: CSATGQGRSGGELFF.